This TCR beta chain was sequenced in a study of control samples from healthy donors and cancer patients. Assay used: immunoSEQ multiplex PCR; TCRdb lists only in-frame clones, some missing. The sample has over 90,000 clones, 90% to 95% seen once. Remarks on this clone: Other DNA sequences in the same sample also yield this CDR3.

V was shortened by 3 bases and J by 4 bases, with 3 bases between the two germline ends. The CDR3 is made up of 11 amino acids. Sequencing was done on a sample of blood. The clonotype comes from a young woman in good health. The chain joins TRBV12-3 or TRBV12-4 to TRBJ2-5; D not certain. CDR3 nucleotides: TGTGCCAGCAGTTTTGGAGAGACCCAGTACTTC. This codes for CASSFGETQYF.